The 29 T cell receptor beta chains reported below all come from one sample, sequenced in a study of Graves' ophthalmopathy and Graves' hyperthyroidism. RNA transcripts served as template for amplifying TCR beta CDR3 sequences. HTBI primers primed a first-round RT-PCR, and a second-round multiplex PCR followed. TCRdb itself ran the multiplex PCR reads through MiXCR, one entry per CDR3 protein. The table records around 670,000 distinct CDR3 sequences, roughly 40% of them present only once. The sample was peripheral blood. The receptors derive from an adult man with Graves' ophthalmopathy.

The table lists this clonotype with a few counts. V gene TRBV20-1 combines with J gene TRBJ2-6, with D uncertain. The CDR3 runs to 14 residues. Germline-derived CDR1 and CDR2 are DFQATT and SNEGSKA (reference sequence). Between the trimmed V and J ends, which lost 2 bases and 16 bases, there was a span of 21 bases. The CDR3 sequence: CSARSRFGQSDLTF. CDR3 nucleotide sequence: TGCAGTGCTAGAAGTCGTTTTGGGCAGAGCGATCTGACTTTC.

About this clonotype itself: A much larger clone lies one base from this, so it may be a read error. V is TRBV11-1 and J is TRBJ1-2; a possible D gene is TRBD1 (5 bases). Germline V gene lookup returns CDR1 SGHAT and CDR2 FQDESV (reference sequence). There are 15 residues in the CDR3. V gave up 9 bases and J gave up 1 base, with 18 bases separating them. The CDR3 DNA follows: TGTGCCAGTAGTATGGATCCGACAGTTAACTATGGCTACACCTTC. This sequence encodes CASSMDPTVNYGYTF.

The genes are TRBV9 and TRBJ2-5; D is possibly TRBD1 or TRBD2 (5 bases each). Germline V CDR1 and CDR2: SGDLS, YYNGEE. CDR3 length: 14 amino acids. With 4 bases removed from V and 10 bases from J, the gap between germline ends came to 20 bases. The CDR3 region is CASSSTGTKDGQYF. CDR3 sequence (DNA): TGTGCCAGCAGCTCGACCGGGACGAAGGATGGCCAGTACTTC. Using reference TRBV9 and TRBJ2-5 for the parts outside the CDR3, the full variable domain is DSGVTQTPKHLITATGQRVTLRCSPRSGDLSVYWYQQSLDQGLQFLIQYYNGEERAKGNILERFSAQQFPDLHSELNLSSLELGDSALYFCASSSTGTKDGQYFGPGTRLLVL.

The chain has TRBV25-1 and TRBJ1-6; D ambiguous. Trimming cost V 7 bases and J 10 bases, with 17 bases left between them. The CDR3 contains 14 residues. The germline gives CDR1 MGHDK, CDR2 SYGVNS. In DNA, the CDR3 is TGTGCCAGCAAACTAATGACGGTGTCGTCACCCCTCCACTTT. Its translation: CASKLMTVSSPLHF.

The chain uses TRBV15 and TRBJ2-5; a weak D match, TRBD1 (5 bases). The CDR3 spans 13 residues. The V and J ends lost 2 bases and 5 bases respectively, with 9 bases between them. CDR1 is LNHNV, CDR2 YYDKDF, per germline (reference sequence). The CDR3 reads CATSRPRQETQYF. Here the CDR3 DNA reads TGTGCCACCAGCAGACCTCGACAGGAGACCCAGTACTTC.

Comments on this clonotype: Relative to the germline gene, one junction end is altered; a read error may explain this. This rearrangement joins TRBV7-8 to TRBJ1-3, with D possibly TRBD1 on 5 matching bases. This CDR3 spans 19 amino acids. Per germline, CDR1 SGHVS and CDR2 FQNEAQ. CDR3 protein: CASSFMGRETTLSGNNIYF. In nucleotides, the CDR3 is TGTGCCAGCAGCTTCATGGGCAGGGAGACGACCCTATCTGGAAACAACATATATTTT.

This clonotype was picked up many times. The rearrangement joins TRBV2 to TRBJ2-5; 9 nucleotides line up with TRBD1. V lost 6 bases, J lost 6 bases, and 8 bases stayed unmatched. The CDR3 sequence is 14 residues long. In germline, CDR1 is SNHLY, CDR2 FYNNEI. The chain's CDR3 is CASRETGTGKTQYF. CDR3 nucleotides: TGTGCCAGCAGGGAGACCGGGACAGGGAAGACCCAGTACTTC.

This clonotype is a singleton in its sample. The junction shows a germline mismatch at one end, possibly a read error. V and J are TRBV7-8 and TRBJ2-7; 7 nucleotides match TRBD1. Judging by the DNA end, TRBJ2-1 fits better; the J call may be wrong. Looked up from germline, CDR1 is SGHVS and CDR2 is FQNEAQ. This CDR3 has 13 amino acids. The CDR3 spells CASSLAGGAEQFF. CDR3 DNA: TGTGCCAGCAGCCTAGCAGGGGGAGCTGAGCAGTTCTTC.

With respect to this clonotype: This likely reflects a read error, since a far larger clone is one base away. The chain employs TRBV7-2 and TRBJ1-2; 8 bases match TRBD1. The CDR3 covers 14 residues. V was clipped by 4 bases and J by 3 bases; unmatched bases: 4. Germline V gene data show CDR1 as SGHTA and CDR2 as FQGNSA. This CDR3 is CASSYGQGDYGYTF. CDR3 coding DNA: TGTGCCAGCAGCTACGGACAGGGAGACTATGGCTACACCTTC. Based on the CDR3 plus reference TRBV7-2 and TRBJ1-2, the full variable domain is GAGVSQSPSNKVTEKGKDVELRCDPISGHTALYWYRQSLGQGLEFLIYFQGNSAPDKSGLPSDRFSAERTGGSVSTLTIQRTQQEDSAVYLCASSYGQGDYGYTFGSGTRLTVV.

On this clonotype itself: Lacking the conserved final phenylalanine or tryptophan, this CDR3 likely reflects a read error. The limits of the CDR3 on the DNA are not certain, so only TCRdb's listed CDR3 is given. The chain uses TRBV29-1 and TRBJ1-6; the D call TRBD1 from the table was never checked on the DNA. Germline V lookup: CDR1 SQVTM, CDR2 ANQGSEA. The CDR3 extends over 9 residues, inclusive of both ends. The CDR3 spells CSVEPADSS.

With respect to this clonotype: A junction end diverges from the germline sequence, so it may reflect a read error. The CDR3 sequence: CAGSGTGVRTGELFF. CDR3 nucleotides: TGTGCCGGCAGTGGCACGGGCGTAAGAACCGGGGAGCTGTTTTTT. The J gene is TRBJ2-2, the V gene TRBV25-1; the D is unclear. CDR1 MGHDK and CDR2 SYGVNS come from the germline V gene. The CDR3 covers 15 residues.

The gene calls are TRBV29-1 and TRBJ2-7; 7 positions agree with TRBD2. V lost 5 bases, J lost 2 bases, and 12 bases stayed unmatched. There are 15 residues in the CDR3. CDR1 is SQVTM, CDR2 ANQGSEA, per germline. The CDR3 DNA reads as TGCAGCGTTAGTGAAGGGCCTAGCGGACCCTACGAGCAGTACTTC. It specifies CSVSEGPSGPYEQYF.

This clonotype appeared many times. This chain connects TRBV19 to TRBJ1-2; 8 bases map to TRBD1. J lost 3 bases, V lost 6 bases, and 9 bases had no gene match. CDR1 and CDR2 from the germline V gene are LNHDA and SQIVND (reference sequence). This CDR3 comprises 15 residues. CDR3 amino acids: CASSLPGQVDYGYTF. CDR3 in DNA: TGTGCCAGTAGCCTTCCGGGACAGGTGGACTATGGCTACACCTTC.

This clonotype was seen more than once but under ten times. The chain joins TRBV4-3 to TRBJ2-5; D is possibly TRBD1 (6 bases). Germline CDR1 LGHNA, CDR2 YSLEER. V was pared by 2 bases and J by 3 bases, with 16 bases between. The CDR3 has 16 residues. CDR3 nucleotides: TGCGCCAGCAGCCAATTGACAGGCACGGAGGAAGAGACCCAGTACTTC. Translated: CASSQLTGTEEETQYF.

The chain couples TRBV28 to TRBJ1-6, with 10 bases identical to TRBD1. The CDR3 has 14 amino acids. J lost 9 bases, V lost 5 bases, and 4 bases had no gene match. CDR1 MDHEN and CDR2 SYDVKM come from the germline V gene. CDR3: CASSLWTGGSPLHF. The CDR3 DNA is TGTGCCAGCAGTCTTTGGACAGGGGGTTCACCCCTCCACTTT. Variable domain in full (rest from reference TRBV28 and TRBJ1-6): DVKVTQSSRYLVKRTGEKVFLECVQDMDHENMFWYRQDPGLGLRLIYFSYDVKMKEKGDIPEGYSVSREKKERFSLILESASTNQTSMYLCASSLWTGGSPLHFGNGTRLTVT.

This clonotype has a count of ten or more. In DNA form, the CDR3 reads TGTGCCAGCAGCGTAGGGTCTAGCGGCTACGAGCAGTACTTC. It specifies CASSVGSSGYEQYF. The chain employs TRBV9 and TRBJ2-7; 7 nucleotides line up with TRBD2. V lost 0 bases, J lost 3 bases, and 3 bases stayed unmatched. CDR3 length: 14 amino acids. Germline CDR1 and CDR2: SGDLS and YYNGEE.

This clonotype was seen at least ten times. This may arise from a read error, as a much more abundant clone is one base away. This sequence joins TRBV15 and TRBJ1-1, with 8 positions matching TRBD1. Unmatched junction bases numbered 9, after V lost 7 bases and J lost 5 bases. The CDR3 spans 14 residues. In germline, CDR1 is LNHNV, CDR2 YYDKDF (reference sequence). The CDR3 DNA follows: TGTGCCACCAACCACGGACAGGGCTGGACTGAAGCTTTCTTT. It yields the protein CATNHGQGWTEAFF.

The sample holds many counts of this clonotype. The V and J genes are TRBV7-2 and TRBJ2-7, with D tentatively TRBD1 (5 bases). This CDR3 is 11 amino acids long. Germline CDR1 is SGHTA and CDR2 is FQGNSA. V was pared by 8 bases and J by 3 bases, with 8 bases between. The CDR3, as DNA: TGTGCCAGCGGACAACTCTACGAGCAGTACTTC. This sequence encodes CASGQLYEQYF.

This clonotype was counted at least ten times. The chain uses TRBV7-9 and TRBJ1-1; no firm D call. Between the trimmed V and J ends, which lost 10 bases and 1 base, there was a span of 13 bases. This CDR3 comprises 13 residues. Germline CDR1 reads SEHNR; CDR2 reads FQNEAQ (reference sequence). The CDR3 spells CAIRPPENTEAFF. The CDR3 DNA reads as TGTGCCATCCGACCCCCGGAGAACACTGAAGCTTTCTTT.

About this clonotype itself: An end of the junction does not agree with germline; a read error may underlie this. The chain couples TRBV10-3 to TRBJ2-5, with TRBD2 identical over 10 bases. CDR3 size: 16 residues. The germline gives CDR1 ENHRY, CDR2 SYGVKD. The CDR3 DNA sequence: TGTGCCAGCAGTTTATTTAGCCTAGCGGGGGAAGAGACCCAGTACTTC. Translation: CASSLFSLAGEETQYF.

This clonotype was counted only a few times. The rearrangement joins TRBV9 to TRBJ1-6; D remains unclear. From germline, CDR1 is SGDLS and CDR2 YYNGEE. The CDR3 totals 15 residues. V lost 3 bases and J 4 bases, leaving 11 bases between the germline ends. In DNA, the CDR3 is TGTGCCAGCAGCGCAGGAGGGAGGTATAATTCACCCCTCCACTTT. Protein sequence: CASSAGGRYNSPLHF.

This clonotype has a count of ten or more. At one boundary the junction diverges from the germline segment, which might be a read error. This CDR3 reads CASSTGRARAQPQHF. CDR3 DNA sequence: TGTGCCAGCAGTACCGGTCGGGCCAGAGCGCAGCCCCAGCATTTT. The chain has TRBV24-1 and TRBJ1-5, with unresolved D. The CDR3 has 15 amino acids. Germline V gene lookup returns CDR1 KGHDR and CDR2 SFDVKD.

This clonotype was observed many times. The chain carries TRBV15 and TRBJ1-1; D not resolved. The V end was cut by 5 bases, the J end by 3 bases, with 7 bases between. CDR3 length equals 12 residues. Germline CDR1 reads LNHNV; CDR2 reads YYDKDF (reference sequence). The CDR3 protein is CATSSRYTEAFF. CDR3 coding DNA: TGTGCCACCAGCTCACGATACACTGAAGCTTTCTTT. Drawing the rest from reference TRBV15 and TRBJ1-1, the complete variable domain is DAMVIQNPRYQVTQFGKPVTLSCSQTLNHNVMYWYQQKSSQAPKLLFHYYDKDFNNEADTPDNFQSRRPNTSFCFLDIRSPGLGDTAMYLCATSSRYTEAFFGQGTRLTVV.

This clonotype was recorded many times. This rearrangement joins TRBV2 to TRBJ1-4; D might be TRBD1 (6 bases). With 7 bases removed from V and 6 bases from J, the gap between germline ends came to 15 bases. The germline V gene has CDR1 SNHLY and CDR2 FYNNEI. The CDR3 length is 14 residues. The DNA for the CDR3 is TGTGCCAGCAACCCAGGAGGGGGTGATGAAAAACTGTTTTTT. It specifies CASNPGGGDEKLFF.

At least ten counts were recorded for this clonotype. This chain uses TRBV20-1 with TRBJ1-2, with unresolved D. V was shortened by 5 bases and J by 5 bases, with 15 bases between the two germline ends. Germline V gene lookup returns CDR1 DFQATT and CDR2 SNEGSKA (reference sequence). The CDR3 sequence is 13 residues long. As DNA, the CDR3 is TGCAGTGCTCCCCACGGAAAGGAGTATGGCTACACCTTC. Translation gives CSAPHGKEYGYTF.

The chain uses TRBV11-2 and TRBJ2-7; D gene uncertain. Per the germline V gene, CDR1 is SGHAT and CDR2 is FQNNGV. The CDR3 sequence is 14 residues long. The V gene lost 0 bases and the J gene lost 1 base, with 7 bases spanning the gap. The CDR3 sequence: CASSLDRPSYEQYF. DNA of the CDR3: TGTGCCAGCAGCTTAGACAGGCCTTCCTACGAGCAGTACTTC.

This clonotype was counted at least ten times. This rearrangement joins TRBV25-1 to TRBJ1-2; possibly TRBD1 for D (5 bases). The germline V gene has CDR1 MGHDK and CDR2 SYGVNS. The length of the CDR3 is 17 residues. Trimming shortened V by 4 bases and J by 4 bases, and 22 bases separated the two germline ends. CDR3 nucleotide sequence: TGTGCCAGCAGTGGTCCTAGGCAGGGAAATTCTCTCTATGGCTACACCTTC. Translated: CASSGPRQGNSLYGYTF.

Remarks on this clonotype: One end of the junction fails to match germline, which may point to a read error. V and J are TRBV10-3 and TRBJ1-2; unclear D gene. Germline lookup yields CDR1 ENHRY and CDR2 SYGVKD. CDR3 length equals 14 residues. DNA of the CDR3: TGTGCCAGCAGTTACGGATTTGAGGGAAATGGCTACACCTTC. This sequence encodes CASSYGFEGNGYTF.

The V call is TRBV2, the J call TRBJ2-6; D not certain. Germline loops: CDR1 SNHLY, CDR2 FYNNEI. Trimming removed 4 bases at V and 11 bases at J, with 9 bases between. The CDR3 runs 12 residues. In DNA, the CDR3 is TGTGCCAGCAGTGTAGGCAGCTACGTCCTGACTTTC. Translated: CASSVGSYVLTF.